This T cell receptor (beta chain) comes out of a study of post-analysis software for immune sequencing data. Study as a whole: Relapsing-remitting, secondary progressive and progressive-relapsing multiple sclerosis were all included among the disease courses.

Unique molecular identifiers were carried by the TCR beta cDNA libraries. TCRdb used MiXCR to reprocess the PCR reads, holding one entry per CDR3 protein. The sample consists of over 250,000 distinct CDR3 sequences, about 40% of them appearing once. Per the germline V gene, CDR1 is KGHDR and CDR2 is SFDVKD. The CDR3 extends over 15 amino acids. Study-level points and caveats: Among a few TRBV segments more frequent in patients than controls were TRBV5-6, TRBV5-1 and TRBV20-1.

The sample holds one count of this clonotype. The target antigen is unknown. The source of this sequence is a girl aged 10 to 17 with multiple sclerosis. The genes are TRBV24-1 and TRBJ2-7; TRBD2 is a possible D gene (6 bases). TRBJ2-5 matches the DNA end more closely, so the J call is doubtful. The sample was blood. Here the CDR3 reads CATSPAGAGGETQYF. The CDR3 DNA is TGTGCCACCAGTCCCGCCGGGGCCGGAGGGGAGACCCAGTACTTC.